These 26 T cell receptor beta chains came from one sample sequenced in a study of blood T cell repertoires in COVID-19. Repertoires were generated with immunoSEQ multiplex PCR, while TCRdb's copy carries only in-frame clones and drops some. Found here are roughly 63,000 clones, roughly 85% of them singletons; the top ten hold roughly a third. Sequences were obtained from peripheral blood. These receptor sequences come from a human donor in a cohort sampled during active COVID-19.

J is TRBJ1-5 and V is TRBV5-5; D gene unclear. V was trimmed by 0 bases and J by 0 bases, leaving 7 bases between them. Per germline, CDR1 SGHKS and CDR2 YYEKEE (reference sequence). This CDR3 comprises 15 residues. The CDR3 loop reads CASSLGQASNQPQHF. The DNA of the CDR3 is TGTGCCAGCAGCTTGGGGCAGGCTAGCAATCAGCCCCAGCATTTT.

The chain links TRBV6-5 to TRBJ1-4; the D gene is possibly TRBD1 (5 bases). Germline V lookup: CDR1 MNHEY, CDR2 SVGAGI. The CDR3 spans 15 residues. Trimming shortened V by 2 bases and J by 7 bases, and 14 bases separated the two germline ends. CDR3 in DNA: TGTGCCAGCAGTTACAGGGGCAGGGAGGTTGAAAAACTGTTTTTT. Residues: CASSYRGREVEKLFF.

The rearrangement joins TRBV7-9 to TRBJ1-1; 7 bases map to TRBD1. This CDR3 spans 12 amino acids. Per germline, CDR1 SEHNR and CDR2 FQNEAQ (reference sequence). V shed 5 bases and J 6 bases; nucleotides not matched to a gene: 3. The CDR3 coding sequence is TGTGCCAGCAGCGAAGGGACAGCTGAAGCTTTCTTT. It specifies CASSEGTAEAFF.

The gene calls are TRBV28 and TRBJ2-5; 8 nucleotides agree with TRBD1. With V trimmed by 6 bases and J by 4 bases, 10 bases remained unmatched. CDR1 and CDR2 (germline): MDHEN, SYDVKM. This CDR3 region has 15 residues. The DNA of the CDR3 is TGTGCCAGCAGAGGTATTCAGGGGGCGAGAGAGACCCAGTACTTC. Encoded protein: CASRGIQGARETQYF.

The rearrangement uses TRBV18 and TRBJ1-6; D might be TRBD1 (6 bases). Germline CDR1 KGHSH, CDR2 LQKENI. V shed 2 bases and J shed 7 bases, with 15 bases lying between them. CDR3 size: 16 residues. The CDR3 DNA reads as TGTGCCAGCTCACCAAGGTCGACAGGTCCGAATTCACCCCTCCACTTT. It codes for CASSPRSTGPNSPLHF.

V is TRBV18 and J is TRBJ2-5; TRBD1 matches at 9 bases. Germline-derived CDR1 and CDR2 are KGHSH and LQKENI. The ends lost 2 bases at V and 5 bases at J; junction bases unmatched: 6. CDR3 size: 15 residues. For the CDR3, the DNA is TGTGCCAGCTCACCAGTGGGACAGGGACGGGAGACCCAGTACTTC. Its translation is CASSPVGQGRETQYF.

This clone appeared a single time. This chain uses TRBV19 with TRBJ2-3; TRBD2 matches at 11 bases. The CDR3 sequence is 18 residues long. The V gene end was trimmed by 5 bases and the J gene end by 4 bases; junction bases not matched to a gene: 14. CDR1 is LNHDA, CDR2 SQIVND, per germline (reference sequence). CDR3 sequence reads: CASSERGTSGLTADTQYF. The DNA for the CDR3 is TGTGCCAGTAGTGAGCGAGGGACTAGCGGCCTAACGGCAGATACGCAGTATTTT.

V is TRBV12-3 or TRBV12-4 and J is TRBJ1-2; the match to TRBD1 covers 7 bases. This CDR3 has 13 amino acids. V lost 8 bases, J lost 2 bases, and 5 bases stayed unmatched. The CDR3 nucleotides read TGTGCCAGCCGCCGGGACAGAAACTATGGCTACACCTTC. Translation: CASRRDRNYGYTF.

The rearrangement links TRBV5-5 to TRBJ1-1; possible D gene TRBD1, 6 bases. CDR3 length equals 14 residues. The V gene's germline CDR1 is SGHKS and CDR2 YYEKEE (reference sequence). Trimming removed 2 bases at V and 2 bases at J, with 10 bases between. CDR3 bases: TGTGCCAGCAGCTTCTGGGACACTAACACTGAAGCTTTCTTT. This codes for CASSFWDTNTEAFF.

This clone was observed a handful of times. This chain connects TRBV9 to TRBJ2-5; D is perhaps TRBD2 (6 bases). CDR3 length: 15 amino acids. The germline V gene encodes CDR1 SGDLS and CDR2 YYNGEE. Between the trimmed V and J ends, which lost 0 bases and 7 bases, there was a span of 16 bases. Here the CDR3 reads CASSVGSGPSRTQYF. The DNA of the CDR3 is TGTGCCAGCAGCGTAGGTAGCGGTCCCTCCAGGACCCAGTACTTC.

The chain has TRBV11-2 and TRBJ1-2; D is ambiguous. CDR1 is SGHAT and CDR2 is FQNNGV in the germline V gene. This CDR3 region has 16 residues. Deletions cut 0 bases from V and 0 bases from J, with 11 bases between. DNA of the CDR3: TGTGCCAGCAGCTTAGAGGTCAACCTACCTAACTATGGCTACACCTTC. Its translation is CASSLEVNLPNYGYTF.

The chain carries TRBV5-5 and TRBJ2-7, with unresolved D. Trimming removed 0 bases at V and 8 bases at J, with 6 bases between. This CDR3 has 11 amino acids. In germline, CDR1 is SGHKS, CDR2 YYEKEE (reference sequence). The CDR3 DNA is TGTGCCAGCAGCTTGGTCCAGAAGCAGTACTTC. Translated, it gives CASSLVQKQYF.

V is TRBV6-5 and J is TRBJ2-7; TRBD2 might be the D (6 bases). V dropped 11 bases and J dropped 4 bases, with 15 bases sitting between them. In germline, CDR1 is MNHEY, CDR2 SVGAGI. This CDR3 has 12 residues. The CDR3 sequence: CAGGGLKYEQYF. The CDR3 DNA follows: TGTGCCGGGGGAGGACTTAAGTACGAGCAGTACTTC.

The chain joins TRBV19 to TRBJ2-2; 7 bases map to TRBD2. Germline V gene data show CDR1 as LNHDA and CDR2 as SQIVND (reference sequence). The CDR3 is made up of 14 amino acids. V lost 3 bases to trimming and J lost 6 bases; unmatched junction nucleotides: 4. The CDR3 DNA reads TGTGCCAGTAGTATTCGGGGGGAGGCCGGGGAGCTGTTTTTT. It codes for CASSIRGEAGELFF.

This rearrangement joins TRBV11-2 to TRBJ1-6, with a weak D call TRBD1 (6 bases). V was cut by 0 bases and J by 7 bases, with 10 bases left in between. The CDR3 sequence is 15 residues long. Germline V lookup: CDR1 SGHAT, CDR2 FQNNGV. CDR3: CASSLDGQPNSPLHF. In nucleotides, the CDR3 is TGTGCCAGCAGCTTAGACGGACAGCCCAATTCACCCCTCCACTTT.

The genes are TRBV29-1 and TRBJ1-1, with 7 bases identical to TRBD1. This CDR3 is built from 16 residues. Germline V gene data show CDR1 as SQVTM and CDR2 as ANQGSEA. The V segment lost 4 bases and the J segment 6 bases; nucleotides outside the gene matches: 17. The CDR3, as DNA: TGCAGCGTTGGAGGGGACATGGACAGGATGGGGGCTGAAGCTTTCTTT. It is translated as CSVGGDMDRMGAEAFF.

The CDR3 protein is CASSPTSGENRDNEQFF. CDR3 sequence (DNA): TGTGCCAGCAGCCCAACCTCGGGGGAGAATCGGGACAATGAGCAGTTCTTC. The V call is TRBV7-3, the J call TRBJ2-1, with D tentatively TRBD2 (6 bases). The germline gives CDR1 SGHTA, CDR2 FQGTGA. Trimming removed 5 bases at V and 5 bases at J, with 22 bases between. The length of the CDR3 is 17 residues.

The V call is TRBV3-1 (or the pseudogene TRBV3-2), the J call TRBJ2-7, with 10 bases aligning to TRBD2. The CDR3 sequence is 17 residues long. Germline-derived CDR1 and CDR2 are LGHDT and YNNKEL (reference sequence). V shed 6 bases and J 2 bases; nucleotides not matched to a gene: 13. The CDR3 DNA sequence: TGTGCCAGCAGACGTGGACTAGCGGTATCGAATGCCTACGAGCAGTACTTC. It translates to CASRRGLAVSNAYEQYF.

CDR3 DNA sequence: TGTGCCAGCAGCTTAGCAAGAGGGACTAGCGGGATGAGAGATACGCAGTATTTT. Amino acid sequence: CASSLARGTSGMRDTQYF. The rearrangement joins TRBV11-3 to TRBJ2-3, with 13 bases identical to TRBD2. CDR3 length: 18 residues. Per germline, CDR1 SGHNT and CDR2 YENEEA. V was clipped by 1 base and J by 5 bases; unmatched bases: 9.

The chain uses TRBV19 and TRBJ1-4; 9 bases are shared with TRBD1. CDR1 is LNHDA, CDR2 SQIVND, per germline (reference sequence). V shed 3 bases and J 4 bases; nucleotides not matched to a gene: 9. There are 17 residues in the CDR3. The CDR3 loop is CASSIANRGRVNEKLFF. CDR3 nucleotide sequence: TGTGCCAGTAGTATCGCGAACAGGGGGCGGGTTAATGAAAAACTGTTTTTT.

V usage is TRBV24-1 and J usage is TRBJ1-5; unclear D gene. The ends were cut back, 4 bases at V and 9 bases at J, with 9 bases in the middle. The CDR3 has 12 residues. Germline CDR1 reads KGHDR; CDR2 reads SFDVKD. CDR3 sequence (DNA): TGTGCCACCAGTGACCGCGATTGGCCCCAGCATTTT. Protein sequence: CATSDRDWPQHF.

The chain has TRBV7-2 and TRBJ1-5, with a possible D match to TRBD1 (6 bases). Germline V gene data show CDR1 as SGHTA and CDR2 as FQGNSA. This CDR3 is 15 amino acids long. Trimming removed 0 bases at V and 4 bases at J, with 10 bases between. DNA for the CDR3: TGTGCCAGCAGCTTAGCGACAGGCCAAAATCAGCCCCAGCATTTT. Translation: CASSLATGQNQPQHF.

The chain is built from TRBV11-3 and TRBJ1-2, with TRBD1 matching 7 bases. Germline V gives CDR1 SGHNT, CDR2 YENEEA. The ends lost 1 base at V and 2 bases at J; junction bases unmatched: 7. CDR3 length: 16 residues. CDR3 DNA sequence: TGTGCCAGCAGCTTAGTTGCCTGGGGACAGAACTATGGCTACACCTTC. It translates to CASSLVAWGQNYGYTF.

The chain joins TRBV11-2 to TRBJ1-4, with D unresolved. Germline V gene lookup returns CDR1 SGHAT and CDR2 FQNNGV. V lost 0 bases, J lost 0 bases, and 14 bases lay in between. This CDR3 has 18 residues. CDR3 coding DNA: TGTGCCAGCAGCTTAGATCAACCTAGGAGTGCAACTAATGAAAAACTGTTTTTT. Its translation is CASSLDQPRSATNEKLFF.

This chain links TRBV5-1 with TRBJ1-1; 8 bases are a match to TRBD1. The CDR3 totals 14 residues. Germline V gene data show CDR1 as SGHRS and CDR2 as YFSETQ. J gave up 4 bases and V 0 bases, and 2 bases lay outside the gene matches. CDR3 region: CASSLEQGGTEAFF. The CDR3 DNA reads TGCGCCAGCAGCTTGGAACAGGGGGGCACTGAAGCTTTCTTT.

CDR3 nucleotide sequence: TGCGCCACCAGTGACAGAAGAGGGAACACCGGGGAGCTGTTTTTT. As protein: CATSDRRGNTGELFF. The V call is TRBV5-1, the J call TRBJ2-2; TRBD1 might be the D (5 bases). The V gene's germline CDR1 is SGHRS and CDR2 YFSETQ. V shed 9 bases and J shed 1 base, with 16 bases lying between them. The CDR3 runs 15 residues.